The T cell receptor (beta chain) under discussion was sequenced for a study of T cell changes during pregnancy in multiple sclerosis. This CDR3 comprises 12 residues. CDR1 MNHNY and CDR2 SVGAGI come from the germline V gene (reference sequence). Trimming stripped 9 bases from V and 4 bases from J, with 10 bases between. Profiling relied on immunoSEQ multiplex PCR, and the TCRdb table lists in-frame clones only, not all of them. Here the sample spans 25,000 to 35,000 clones, 85% to 90% being singletons. The V call is TRBV6-6, the J call TRBJ1-3; D may be TRBD1 (5 bases). The TCR originated in a female donor in good health, enrolled as a control in a pregnancy study. The material was CD4+ T cells from peripheral blood mononuclear cells, obtained in the first trimester of pregnancy. The CDR3 DNA is TGTGCCAGTGCGTCAGGGGGAAACACCATATATTTT. This sequence encodes CASASGGNTIYF.